This TCR beta chain was sequenced for a study of T cells after yellow fever vaccination. TCRdb independently ran MiXCR on the 5' RACE reads; one entry per CDR3 protein. The sample lists 85,000 to 100,000 distinct CDR3 sequences; roughly 5.2% were seen once. Germline CDR1 is SGHDT and CDR2 is YYEEEE. The CDR3 covers 16 residues. Trimming removed 1 base from V and 0 bases from J, with 10 bases in between. This clonotype was recorded at least ten times. Material: CD8+ T cells sorted from PBMCs, obtained 10 days after the yellow fever booster vaccination. The TCR comes from a man younger than 30 who received the YFV17D yellow fever vaccine. V is TRBV5-6 and J is TRBJ2-2; weak D call: TRBD1 (6 bases). CDR3 DNA: TGTGCCAGCAGCTTGCCTTGGACAGCGAACACCGGGGAGCTGTTTTTT. Residues: CASSLPWTANTGELFF. The full variable domain, completed using reference TRBV5-6 and TRBJ2-2, is DAGVTQSPTHLIKTRGQQVTLRCSPKSGHDTVSWYQQALGQGPQFIFQYYEEEERQRGNFPDRFSGHQFPNYSSELNVNALLLGDSALYLCASSLPWTANTGELFFGEGSRLTVL.